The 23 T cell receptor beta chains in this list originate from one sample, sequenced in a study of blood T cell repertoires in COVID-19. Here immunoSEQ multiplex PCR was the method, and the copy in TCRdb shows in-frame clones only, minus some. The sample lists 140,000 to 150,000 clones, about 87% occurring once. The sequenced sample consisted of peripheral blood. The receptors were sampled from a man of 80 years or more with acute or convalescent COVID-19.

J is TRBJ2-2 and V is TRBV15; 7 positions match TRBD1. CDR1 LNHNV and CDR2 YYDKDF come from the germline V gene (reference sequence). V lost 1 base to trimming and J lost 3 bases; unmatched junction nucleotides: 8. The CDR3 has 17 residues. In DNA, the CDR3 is TGTGCCACCAGCAGAGGAGGACAGGAGGCCGACACCGGGGAGCTGTTTTTT. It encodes CATSRGGQEADTGELFF.

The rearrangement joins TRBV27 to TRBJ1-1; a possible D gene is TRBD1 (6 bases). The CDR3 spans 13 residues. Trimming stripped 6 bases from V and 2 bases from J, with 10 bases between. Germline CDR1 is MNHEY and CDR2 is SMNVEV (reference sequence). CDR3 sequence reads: CASSRTANTEAFF. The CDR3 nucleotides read TGTGCCAGCAGCCGGACAGCTAACACTGAAGCTTTCTTT.

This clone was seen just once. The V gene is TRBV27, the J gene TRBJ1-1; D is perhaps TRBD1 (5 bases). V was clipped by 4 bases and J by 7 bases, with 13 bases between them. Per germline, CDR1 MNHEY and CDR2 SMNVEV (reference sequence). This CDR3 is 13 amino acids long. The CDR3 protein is CASSSLPGGEAFF. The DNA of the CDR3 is TGTGCCAGCAGTTCACTCCCCGGGGGTGAAGCTTTCTTT.

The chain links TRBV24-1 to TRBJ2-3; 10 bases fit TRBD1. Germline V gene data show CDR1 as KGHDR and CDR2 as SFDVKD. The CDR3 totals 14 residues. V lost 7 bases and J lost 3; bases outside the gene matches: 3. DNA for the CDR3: TGTGCCACCAGCGACAGGGGGCCGACAGATACGCAGTATTTT. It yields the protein CATSDRGPTDTQYF.

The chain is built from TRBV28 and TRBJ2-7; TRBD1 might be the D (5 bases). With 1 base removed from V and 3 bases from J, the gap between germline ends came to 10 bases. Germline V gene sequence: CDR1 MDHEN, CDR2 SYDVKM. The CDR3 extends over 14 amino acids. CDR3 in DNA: TGTGCCAGCAGTTTATCTAAGGGGAACTACGAGCAGTACTTC. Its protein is CASSLSKGNYEQYF.

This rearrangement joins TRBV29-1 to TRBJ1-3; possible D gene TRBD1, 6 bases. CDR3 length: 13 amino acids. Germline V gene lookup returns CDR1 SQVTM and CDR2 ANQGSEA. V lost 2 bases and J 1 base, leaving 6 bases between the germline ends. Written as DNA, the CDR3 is TGCAGCGTTGAAACAGGGTCTGGAAACACCATATATTTT. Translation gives CSVETGSGNTIYF.

The CDR3: CASSEAVGIGEAFF. For the CDR3, the DNA is TGTGCCAGCAGTGAGGCCGTCGGGATAGGGGAAGCTTTCTTT. The chain uses TRBV6-1 and TRBJ1-1; D is undetermined. The CDR3 loop spans 14 amino acids. Germline V gives CDR1 MNHNS, CDR2 SASEGT. Trimming pared 3 bases from V and 8 bases from J, leaving 16 bases between.

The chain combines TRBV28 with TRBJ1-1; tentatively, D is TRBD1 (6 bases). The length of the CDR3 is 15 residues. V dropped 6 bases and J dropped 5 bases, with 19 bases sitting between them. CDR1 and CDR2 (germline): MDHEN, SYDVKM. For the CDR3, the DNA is TGTGCCAGCAGCCCCGAAGGAAGGGGGAGAACTGAAGCTTTCTTT. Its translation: CASSPEGRGRTEAFF.

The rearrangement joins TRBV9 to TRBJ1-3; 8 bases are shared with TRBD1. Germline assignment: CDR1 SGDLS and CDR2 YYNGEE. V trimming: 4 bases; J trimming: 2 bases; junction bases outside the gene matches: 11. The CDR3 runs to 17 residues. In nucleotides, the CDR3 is TGTGCCAGCAGCAAGGGACAGGCTTTGGGACCTGGAAACACCATATATTTT. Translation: CASSKGQALGPGNTIYF.

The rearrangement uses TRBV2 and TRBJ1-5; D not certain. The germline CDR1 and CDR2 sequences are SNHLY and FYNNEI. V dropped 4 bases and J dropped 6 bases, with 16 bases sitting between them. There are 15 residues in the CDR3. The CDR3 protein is CASSGSWGVSQPQHF. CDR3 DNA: TGTGCCAGCAGTGGATCTTGGGGAGTGAGTCAGCCCCAGCATTTT.

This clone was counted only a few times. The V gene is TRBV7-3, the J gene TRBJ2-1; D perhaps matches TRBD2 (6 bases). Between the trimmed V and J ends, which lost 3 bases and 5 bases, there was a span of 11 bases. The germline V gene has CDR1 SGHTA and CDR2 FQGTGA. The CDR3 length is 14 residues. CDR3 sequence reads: CASSFSGLNNEQFF. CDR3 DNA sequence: TGTGCCAGCAGCTTCTCGGGACTTAACAATGAGCAGTTCTTC.

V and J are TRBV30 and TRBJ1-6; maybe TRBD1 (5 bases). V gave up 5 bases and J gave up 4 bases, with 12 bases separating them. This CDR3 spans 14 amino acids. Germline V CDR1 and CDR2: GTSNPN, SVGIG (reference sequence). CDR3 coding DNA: TGTGCCTGGGCTACAGGACGTTATAATTCACCCCTCCACTTT. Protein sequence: CAWATGRYNSPLHF.

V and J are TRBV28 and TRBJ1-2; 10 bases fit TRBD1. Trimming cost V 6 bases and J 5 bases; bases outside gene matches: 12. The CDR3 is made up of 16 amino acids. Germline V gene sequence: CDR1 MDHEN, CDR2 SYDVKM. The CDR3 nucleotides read TGTGCCAGCAGGCTTATCCCTGGACAGGGGGTATATGGCTACACCTTC. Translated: CASRLIPGQGVYGYTF.

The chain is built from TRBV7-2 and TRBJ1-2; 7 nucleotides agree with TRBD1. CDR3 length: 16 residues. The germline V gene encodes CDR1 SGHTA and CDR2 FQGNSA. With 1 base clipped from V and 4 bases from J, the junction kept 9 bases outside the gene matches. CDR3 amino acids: CASSLVVGGAGYGYTF. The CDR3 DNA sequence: TGTGCCAGCAGCTTAGTCGTAGGGGGCGCTGGCTATGGCTACACCTTC. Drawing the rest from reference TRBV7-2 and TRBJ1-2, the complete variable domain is GAGVSQSPSNKVTEKGKDVELRCDPISGHTALYWYRQSLGQGLEFLIYFQGNSAPDKSGLPSDRFSAERTGGSVSTLTIQRTQQEDSAVYLCASSLVVGGAGYGYTFGSGTRLTVV.

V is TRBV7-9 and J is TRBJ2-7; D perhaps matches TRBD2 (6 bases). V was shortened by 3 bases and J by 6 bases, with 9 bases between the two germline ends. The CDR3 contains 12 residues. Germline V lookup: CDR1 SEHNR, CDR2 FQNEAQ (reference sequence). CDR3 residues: CASSFGGSEQYF. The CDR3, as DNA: TGTGCCAGCAGCTTTGGGGGGTCCGAGCAGTACTTC.

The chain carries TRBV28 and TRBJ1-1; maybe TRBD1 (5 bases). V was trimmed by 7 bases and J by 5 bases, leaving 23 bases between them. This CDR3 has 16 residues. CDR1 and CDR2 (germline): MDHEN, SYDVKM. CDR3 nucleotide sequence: TGTGCCAGCACCCCCCAGGGCAGATTCTCTAGGACTGAAGCTTTCTTT. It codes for CASTPQGRFSRTEAFF.

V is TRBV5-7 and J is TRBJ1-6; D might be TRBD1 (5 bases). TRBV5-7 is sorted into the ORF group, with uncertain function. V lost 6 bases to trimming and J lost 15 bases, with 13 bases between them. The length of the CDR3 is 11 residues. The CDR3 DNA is TGTGCCAGCAACCTAGGAACAGGCCTCCACTTT. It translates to CASNLGTGLHF.

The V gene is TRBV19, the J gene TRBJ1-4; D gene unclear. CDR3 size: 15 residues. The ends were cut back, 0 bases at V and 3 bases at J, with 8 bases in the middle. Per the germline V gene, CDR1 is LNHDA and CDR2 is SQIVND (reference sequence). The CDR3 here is CASSIDRAPNEKLFF. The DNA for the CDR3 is TGTGCCAGTAGTATAGATCGCGCGCCTAATGAAAAACTGTTTTTT.

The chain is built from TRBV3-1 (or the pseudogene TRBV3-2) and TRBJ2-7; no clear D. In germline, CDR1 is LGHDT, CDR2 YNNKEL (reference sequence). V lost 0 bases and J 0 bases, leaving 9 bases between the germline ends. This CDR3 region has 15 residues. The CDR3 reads CASSQDLSRSYEQYF. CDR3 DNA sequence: TGTGCCAGCAGCCAAGATCTGAGCCGCTCCTACGAGCAGTACTTC.

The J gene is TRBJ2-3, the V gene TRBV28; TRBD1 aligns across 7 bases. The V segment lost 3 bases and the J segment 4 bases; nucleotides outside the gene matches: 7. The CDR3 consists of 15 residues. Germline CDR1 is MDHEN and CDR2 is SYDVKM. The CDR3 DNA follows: TGTGCCAGCAGTTTCGGACAGGCGGGCCCAGATACGCAGTATTTT. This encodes CASSFGQAGPDTQYF.

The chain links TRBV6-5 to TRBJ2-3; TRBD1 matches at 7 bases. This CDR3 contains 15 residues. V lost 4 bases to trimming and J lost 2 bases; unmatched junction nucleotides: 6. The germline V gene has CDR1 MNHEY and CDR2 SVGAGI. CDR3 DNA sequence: TGTGCCAGCAGTTCAACAGGGGATCCCACAGATACGCAGTATTTT. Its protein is CASSSTGDPTDTQYF.

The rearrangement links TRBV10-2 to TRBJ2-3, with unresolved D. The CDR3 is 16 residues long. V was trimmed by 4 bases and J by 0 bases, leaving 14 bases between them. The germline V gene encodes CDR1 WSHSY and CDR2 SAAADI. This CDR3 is CASSGALGKSTDTQYF. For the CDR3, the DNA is TGCGCCAGCAGTGGGGCCCTTGGAAAAAGCACAGATACGCAGTATTTT.

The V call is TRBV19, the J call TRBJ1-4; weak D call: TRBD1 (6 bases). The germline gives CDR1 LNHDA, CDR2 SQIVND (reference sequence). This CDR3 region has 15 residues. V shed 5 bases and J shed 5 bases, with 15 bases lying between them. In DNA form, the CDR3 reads TGTGCCAGTAGTCGGGGGGCAACGGCGAATGAAAAACTGTTTTTT. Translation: CASSRGATANEKLFF.